This T cell receptor beta chain is drawn from a study of cytomegalovirus exposure and HLA in healthy donors. Across the study: Early released data had about 80 million unique TCRs, all coming from HLA-typed donors.

Primers for the PCR totalled 60 Vbeta and 13 Jbeta. Some clones are missing from TCRdb's copy, which holds only in-frame ones; the method was immunoSEQ multiplex PCR. The sample yields about 200,000 clones, 70% to 80% seen once. Overall study findings and caveats: In a later analysis, several top co-occurrence clusters appeared linked to parvovirus B19, influenza, CMV and Epstein-Barr virus. The only immune exposure information that was available was CMV serostatus.

A remark on this clone: What it binds is unknown.

The receptor comes from a man younger than 45 in good health and CMV-seronegative. The specimen sequenced was PBMCs.

CDR3 DNA sequence: TGTGCCAGCAGTCCGACACGGGGGAGTGTGATGGAGCAGTTCTTC. Residues: CASSPTRGSVMEQFF. V and J are TRBV28 and TRBJ2-1, with a weak D call TRBD2 (6 bases). V lost 5 bases, J lost 10 bases, and 21 bases lay in between. CDR3 length: 15 amino acids. The germline V gene has CDR1 MDHEN and CDR2 SYDVKM.